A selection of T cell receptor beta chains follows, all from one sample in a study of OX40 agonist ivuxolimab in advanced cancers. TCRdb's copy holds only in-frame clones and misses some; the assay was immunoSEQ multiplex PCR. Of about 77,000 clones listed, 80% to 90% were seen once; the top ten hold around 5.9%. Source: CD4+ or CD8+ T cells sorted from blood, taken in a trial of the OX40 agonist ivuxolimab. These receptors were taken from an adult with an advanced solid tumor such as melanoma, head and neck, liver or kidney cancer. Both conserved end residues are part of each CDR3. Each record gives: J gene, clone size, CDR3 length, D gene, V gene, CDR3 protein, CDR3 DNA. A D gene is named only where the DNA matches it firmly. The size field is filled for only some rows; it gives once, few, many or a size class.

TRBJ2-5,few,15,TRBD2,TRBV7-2,CASSPRTSGRETQYF,TGTGCCAGCAGCCCTCGGACTAGCGGGAGGGAGACCCAGTACTTC
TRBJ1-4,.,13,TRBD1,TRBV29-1,CSVEVTGGGKLFF,TGCAGCGTTGAAGTTACAGGGGGCGGAAAACTGTTTTTT
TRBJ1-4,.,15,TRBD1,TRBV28,CASSKQGAGGEKLFF,TGTGCCAGCAGTAAACAGGGGGCAGGTGGTGAAAAACTGTTTTTT
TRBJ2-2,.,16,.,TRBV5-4,CASSRGRGEVTGELFF,TGTGCCAGCAGCCGAGGGAGGGGGGAAGTAACCGGGGAGCTGTTTTTT
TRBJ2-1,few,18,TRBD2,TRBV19,CASTPGTSGARGRGEQFF,TGTGCCAGTACCCCCGGGACTAGCGGAGCCCGGGGACGTGGTGAGCAGTTCTTC
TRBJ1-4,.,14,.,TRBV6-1,CASTPRATNEKLFF,TGTGCCAGCACCCCCCGGGCAACTAATGAAAAACTGTTTTTT
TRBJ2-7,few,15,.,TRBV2,CASSTTGSITYEQYF,TGTGCCAGCAGCACTACTGGGAGTATCACCTACGAGCAGTACTTC
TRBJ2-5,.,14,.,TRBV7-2,CASSFVALAETQYF,TGTGCCAGCAGCTTCGTGGCCCTAGCGGAGACCCAGTACTTC
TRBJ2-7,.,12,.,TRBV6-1,CASRTTGREQYF,TGTGCCAGCAGAACGACAGGGAGGGAGCAGTACTTC
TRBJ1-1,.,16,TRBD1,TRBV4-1,CASSPLGQGAGNEAFF,TGCGCCAGCAGCCCATTGGGACAGGGTGCGGGCAATGAAGCTTTCTTT
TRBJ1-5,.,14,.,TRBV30,CAWKGDYSNQPQHF,TGTGCCTGGAAAGGTGATTATAGCAATCAGCCCCAGCATTTT
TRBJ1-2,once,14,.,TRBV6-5,CASSYSHPSDGYTF,TGTGCCAGCAGTTACTCCCACCCGTCTGATGGCTACACCTTC
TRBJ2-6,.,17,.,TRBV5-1,CASSLGPTPTGANVLTF,TGCGCCAGCAGCTTGGGCCCAACCCCGACAGGGGCCAACGTCCTGACTTTC
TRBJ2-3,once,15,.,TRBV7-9,CASSKTGTSTDTQYF,TGTGCCAGCAGCAAAACCGGGACTAGCACAGATACGCAGTATTTT
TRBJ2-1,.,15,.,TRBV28,CASSLSGVGYNEQFF,TGTGCCAGCAGTTTATCAGGGGTGGGTTACAATGAGCAGTTCTTC
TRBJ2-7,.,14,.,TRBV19,CASSITGSAHEQYF,TGTGCCAGTAGTATTACCGGGTCCGCCCACGAGCAGTACTTC
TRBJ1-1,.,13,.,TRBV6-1,CASRVTGNTEAFF,TGTGCCAGCAGGGTGACAGGGAACACTGAAGCTTTCTTT
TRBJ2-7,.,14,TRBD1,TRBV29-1,CSVVKGQGAYEQYF,TGCAGCGTTGTAAAGGGACAGGGAGCCTACGAGCAGTACTTC
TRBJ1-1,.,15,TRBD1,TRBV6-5,CASSGLGQGESEAFF,TGTGCCAGCAGCGGACTCGGGCAGGGGGAATCTGAAGCTTTCTTT
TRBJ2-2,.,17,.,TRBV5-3,CARSWGIGIVKTGELFF,TGTGCCAGAAGCTGGGGCATAGGGATAGTTAAAACCGGGGAGCTGTTTTTT
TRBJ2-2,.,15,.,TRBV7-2,CAGGAGGSYTGELFF,TGTGCCGGGGGGGCCGGCGGGAGTTATACCGGGGAGCTGTTTTTT
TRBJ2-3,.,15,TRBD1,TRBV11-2,CASSWGQGGTDTQYF,TGTGCCAGCAGCTGGGGACAGGGTGGCACAGATACGCAGTATTTT